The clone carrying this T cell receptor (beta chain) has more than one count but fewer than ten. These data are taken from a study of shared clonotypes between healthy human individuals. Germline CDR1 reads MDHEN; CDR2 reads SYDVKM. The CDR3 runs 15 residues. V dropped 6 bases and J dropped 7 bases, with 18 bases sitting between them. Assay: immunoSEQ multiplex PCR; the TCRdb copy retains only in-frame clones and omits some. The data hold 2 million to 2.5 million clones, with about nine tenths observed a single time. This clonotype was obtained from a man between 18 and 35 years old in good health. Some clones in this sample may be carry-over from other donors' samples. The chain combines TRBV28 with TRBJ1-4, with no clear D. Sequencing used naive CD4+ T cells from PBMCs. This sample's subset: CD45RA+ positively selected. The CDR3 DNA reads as TGTGCCAGCAGGGAACCAACCTGGCGGAGTGAAAAACTGTTTTTT. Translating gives CASREPTWRSEKLFF.